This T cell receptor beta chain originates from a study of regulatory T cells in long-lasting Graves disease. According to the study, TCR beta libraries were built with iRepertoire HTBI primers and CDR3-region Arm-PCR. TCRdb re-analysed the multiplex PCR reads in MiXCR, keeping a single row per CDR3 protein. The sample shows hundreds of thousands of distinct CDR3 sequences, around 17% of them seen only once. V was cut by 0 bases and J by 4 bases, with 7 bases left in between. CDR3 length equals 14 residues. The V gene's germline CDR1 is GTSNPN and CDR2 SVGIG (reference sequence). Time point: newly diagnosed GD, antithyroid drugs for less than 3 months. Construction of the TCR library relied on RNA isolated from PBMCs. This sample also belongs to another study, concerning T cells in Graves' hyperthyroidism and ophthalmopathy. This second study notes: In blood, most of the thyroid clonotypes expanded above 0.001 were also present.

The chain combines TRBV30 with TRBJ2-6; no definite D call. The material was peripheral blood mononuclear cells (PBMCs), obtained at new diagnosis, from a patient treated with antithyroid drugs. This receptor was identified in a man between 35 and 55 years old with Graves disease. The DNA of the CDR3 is TGTGCCTGGAGTGTTCTGTACGGGGCCAACGTCCTGACTTTC. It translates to CAWSVLYGANVLTF.